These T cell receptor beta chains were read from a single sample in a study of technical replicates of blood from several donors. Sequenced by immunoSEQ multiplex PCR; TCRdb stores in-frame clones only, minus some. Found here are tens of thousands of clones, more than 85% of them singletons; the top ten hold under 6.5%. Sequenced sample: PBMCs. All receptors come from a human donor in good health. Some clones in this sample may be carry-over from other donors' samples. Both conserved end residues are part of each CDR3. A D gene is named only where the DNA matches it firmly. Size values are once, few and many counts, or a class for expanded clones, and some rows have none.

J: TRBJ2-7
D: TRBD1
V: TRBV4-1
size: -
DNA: TGCGCCAGCAGCCAAGGAACAGGGGGCCGCTCCTACGAGCAGTACTTC
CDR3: CASSQGTGGRSYEQYF

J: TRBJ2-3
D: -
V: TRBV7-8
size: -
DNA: TGTGCCAGCAGCTCACGCCCTAGCTTGATCACAGATACGCAGTATTTT
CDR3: CASSSRPSLITDTQYF

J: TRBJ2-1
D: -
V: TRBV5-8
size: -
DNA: TGTGCCAGCAGCGGCGATCCAGGGCCATACAATGAGCAGTTCTTC
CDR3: CASSGDPGPYNEQFF

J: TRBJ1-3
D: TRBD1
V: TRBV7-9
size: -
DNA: TGTGCCAGCAGCCCAGGGGGGAGCTCTGGAAACACCATATATTTT
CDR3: CASSPGGSSGNTIYF

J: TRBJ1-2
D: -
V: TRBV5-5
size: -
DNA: TGTGCCAGCAGCTTGACCCAGGGCGCGGTAAACTATGGCTACACCTTC
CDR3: CASSLTQGAVNYGYTF

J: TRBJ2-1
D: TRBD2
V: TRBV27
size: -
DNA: TGTGCCAGCAGTTCGTGGGGGACTAGCGGGAAGGTTGAGCAGTTCTTC
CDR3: CASSSWGTSGKVEQFF

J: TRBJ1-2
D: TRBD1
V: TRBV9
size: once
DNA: TGTGCCAGCAGGGGGGGACAGGGGATGTCTGGCTACACCTTC
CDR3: CASRGGQGMSGYTF

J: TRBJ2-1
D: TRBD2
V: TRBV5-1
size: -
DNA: TGCGCCAGCAGCAGGACTAGCGGGGGGGCTTCCTACAATGAGCAGTTCTTC
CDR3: CASSRTSGGASYNEQFF

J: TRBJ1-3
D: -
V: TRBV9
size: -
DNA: TGTGCCAGCAGCATACAGAGCTCTGGAAACACCATATATTTT
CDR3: CASSIQSSGNTIYF

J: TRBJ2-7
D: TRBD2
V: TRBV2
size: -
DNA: TGTGCCAGCAGAACTAGCGGGGTGAACTACGAGCAGTACTTC
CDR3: CASRTSGVNYEQYF

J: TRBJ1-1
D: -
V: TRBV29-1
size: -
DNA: TGCAGCGCACGGCAGGCGAATGAAGCTTTCTTT
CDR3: CSARQANEAFF

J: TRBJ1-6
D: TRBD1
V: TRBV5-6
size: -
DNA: TGTGCCAGCAGCCCGGGAGGGACAGCATATAATTCACCCCTCCACTTT
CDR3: CASSPGGTAYNSPLHF

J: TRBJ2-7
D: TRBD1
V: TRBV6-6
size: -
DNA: TGTGCCAGCAGAAAACCGGGACAGGGTAGTGAGCAGTACTTC
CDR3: CASRKPGQGSEQYF

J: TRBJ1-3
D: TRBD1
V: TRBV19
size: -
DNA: TGTGCCAGTAGTGACGGACAGGGAGTCGCTGGAAACACCATATATTTT
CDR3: CASSDGQGVAGNTIYF

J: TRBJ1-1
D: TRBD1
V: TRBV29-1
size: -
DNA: TGCAGCGGTACCGGGACAGGGACTGAAGCTTTCTTT
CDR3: CSGTGTGTEAFF

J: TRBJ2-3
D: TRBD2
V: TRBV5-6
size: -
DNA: TGTGCCAGCAGCCAAGGAACGGCTAGCGGGAGAGGCACAGATACGCAGTATTTT
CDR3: CASSQGTASGRGTDTQYF

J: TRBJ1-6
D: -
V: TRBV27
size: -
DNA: TGTGCCAGCAGTTTTGGAATAAGGGGCTCCTATAATTCACCCCTCCACTTT
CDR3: CASSFGIRGSYNSPLHF

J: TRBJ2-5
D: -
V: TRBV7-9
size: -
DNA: TGTGCCAGCAGCCTACTCGGCCAAGAGACCCAGTACTTC
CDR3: CASSLLGQETQYF

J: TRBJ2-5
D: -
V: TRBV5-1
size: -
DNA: TGCGCCAGCAGCTTGTCCGTCGGCCAAGAGACCCAGTACTTC
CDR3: CASSLSVGQETQYF

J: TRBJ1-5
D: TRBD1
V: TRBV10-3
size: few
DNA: TGTGCCATCAGTGAGGCCGTAGGGGACAGGCAGCCCCAGCATTTT
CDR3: CAISEAVGDRQPQHF

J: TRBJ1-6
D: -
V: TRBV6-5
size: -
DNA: TGTGCCAGCAGTCTCGAGGGAGATCGTAATTCACCCCTCCACTTT
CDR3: CASSLEGDRNSPLHF

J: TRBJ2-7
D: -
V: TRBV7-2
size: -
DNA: TGTGCCAGCAGGCCCAAGGCTAGCGAGGGTCCCTACGAGCAGTACTTC
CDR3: CASRPKASEGPYEQYF

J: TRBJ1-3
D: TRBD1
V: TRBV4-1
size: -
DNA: TGCGCCAGCAGCCAAAACAGGGGGTCGTCTGGAAACACCATATATTTT
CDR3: CASSQNRGSSGNTIYF

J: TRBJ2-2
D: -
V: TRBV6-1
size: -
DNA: TGTGGGGGCGTGGACACGAACACCGGGGAGCTGTTTTTT
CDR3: CGGVDTNTGELFF

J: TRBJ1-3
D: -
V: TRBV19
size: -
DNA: TGTGCCAGTAGTCCCTTGACAGAGGACACCATATATTTT
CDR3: CASSPLTEDTIYF

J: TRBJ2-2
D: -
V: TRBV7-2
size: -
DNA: TGTGCCAGCAGCCCCCGGGGGGCGCTAAACACCGGGGAGCTGTTTTTT
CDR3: CASSPRGALNTGELFF

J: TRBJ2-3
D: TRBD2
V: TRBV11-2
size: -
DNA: TGTGCCAGCAGCTTCTTAGCGGGAGTCACAGATACGCAGTATTTT
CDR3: CASSFLAGVTDTQYF

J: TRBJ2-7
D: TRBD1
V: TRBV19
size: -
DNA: TGTGCCAGTAGTATCCCCGACAGGGCCGAGCAGTACTTC
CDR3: CASSIPDRAEQYF

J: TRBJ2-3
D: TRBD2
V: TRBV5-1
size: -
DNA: TGCGCCAGCAGCTTGGACCTAGCGGGGGCATCAGATACGCAGTATTTT
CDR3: CASSLDLAGASDTQYF

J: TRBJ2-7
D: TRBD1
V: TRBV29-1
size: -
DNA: TGCAGCGTTGAATCGGTGGGACAGGGGAGCGCCTACGAGCAGTACTTC
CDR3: CSVESVGQGSAYEQYF

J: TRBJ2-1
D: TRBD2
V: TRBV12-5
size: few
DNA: TGTGCTAGTGGTTTTCCTAGCGGCGACAATGAGCAGTTCTTC
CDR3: CASGFPSGDNEQFF

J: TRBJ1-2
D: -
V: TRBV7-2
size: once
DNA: TGTGCCAGCAGCCCTGGACAGTCGCTTGGCTACACCTTC
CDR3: CASSPGQSLGYTF

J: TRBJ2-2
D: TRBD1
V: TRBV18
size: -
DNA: TGTGCCAGCTCACCTAATAGCCCAGGGGGCGGAAACACCGGGGAGCTGTTTTTT
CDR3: CASSPNSPGGGNTGELFF

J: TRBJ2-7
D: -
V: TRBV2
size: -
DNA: TGTGCCAGCAGTGATGTACGTGGAGGGATGGCGCAGTACTTC
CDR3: CASSDVRGGMAQYF

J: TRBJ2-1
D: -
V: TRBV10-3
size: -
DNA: TGTGCCATCAGTGACAGCAATGAGCAGTTCTTC
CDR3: CAISDSNEQFF

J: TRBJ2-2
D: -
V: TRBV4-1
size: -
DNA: TGCGCCAGCAGCCGAACTAGTGCGGTTGGGGAGCTGTTTTTT
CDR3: CASSRTSAVGELFF

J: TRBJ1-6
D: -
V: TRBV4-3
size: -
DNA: TGCGCCAGCAGCCAAGAGAGGAGCTCCTATAATTCACCCCTCCACTTT
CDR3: CASSQERSSYNSPLHF

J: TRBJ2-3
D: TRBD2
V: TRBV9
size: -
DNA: TGTGCCAGCAGCGTAAACCCAGCGGGGAGAGTCACAGATACGCAGTATTTT
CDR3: CASSVNPAGRVTDTQYF

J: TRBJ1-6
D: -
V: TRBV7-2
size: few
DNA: TGTGCCAGCAGCATACACAGGGTAGATTCACCCCTCCACTTT
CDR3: CASSIHRVDSPLHF

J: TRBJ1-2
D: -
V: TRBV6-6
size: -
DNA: TGTGCCAGCAGTCCGGGGGGCTCAGGCTATGGCTACACCTTC
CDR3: CASSPGGSGYGYTF

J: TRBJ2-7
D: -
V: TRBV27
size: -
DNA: TGTGCCAGCAGTCCGGGACTCGCCCCCTACGAGCAGTACTTC
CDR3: CASSPGLAPYEQYF

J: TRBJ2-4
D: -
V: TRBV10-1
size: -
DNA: TGCGCCACCCCACGGGTAATAAGCCCCAAAAACATTCAGTACTTC
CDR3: CATPRVISPKNIQYF

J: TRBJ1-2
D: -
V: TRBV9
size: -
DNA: TGTGCCAGCAGCGTAGAAGGGGGAGCCTATGGCTACACCTTC
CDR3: CASSVEGGAYGYTF

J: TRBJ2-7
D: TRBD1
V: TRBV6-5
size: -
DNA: TGTGCCAGCAGTTACTGGACAGGGGTCCAATACGAGCAGTACTTC
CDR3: CASSYWTGVQYEQYF

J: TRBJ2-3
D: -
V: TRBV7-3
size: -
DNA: TGTGCCAGCAGCTTCGCCGGGCCGAGGGTAGATACGCAGTATTTT
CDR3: CASSFAGPRVDTQYF

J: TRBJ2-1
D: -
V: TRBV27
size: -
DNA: TGTGCCAGCAGTTCGAGACTAGTAGGTTACAATGAGCAGTTCTTC
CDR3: CASSSRLVGYNEQFF